This T cell receptor (beta chain) was identified during a study of T cell repertoires in cytomegalovirus infection. Overall study findings and caveats: Individuals carrying CMV plus the relevant HLA were identified by cumulative frequency of public TCR beta families.

TCRdb passed the reads through MiXCR, listing each CDR3 protein once. The sample consists of about 98,000 distinct CDR3 sequences, 16% of them appearing once. The CDR3 spans 16 residues. Germline lookup yields CDR1 MDHEN and CDR2 SYDVKM. Losses at the gene ends were 6 bases for V and 8 bases for J; bases not matched to a gene: 14. This clonotype was seen many times. Its antigen is still unknown. Sequencing input: PBMCs. The genes are TRBV28 and TRBJ1-4, with TRBD1 identical over 8 bases. The sequence came from a human donor in good health (CMV status not recorded). Some clones in this sample may be carry-over from other donors' samples. The CDR3 here is CASSSKPGTGLEKLFF. CDR3 nucleotides: TGTGCCAGCAGCTCGAAACCGGGGACAGGATTGGAAAAACTGTTTTTT.